This T cell receptor beta chain appears in the sequencing data of a study of vaccination and CD4 T cells after COVID-19 (dated by TCRdb to between 2021 and 2022). About the full investigation: SARS-CoV-2 positivity had been established in the convalescent patients by nasal swab PCR, and mild disease was recorded in about 9 of these patients and severe disease in one. The convalescent cohort included six males and four females, with two Hispanic individuals, seven Caucasians, two Asians and one multiracial person. Participants received two doses of either the Pfizer-BioNTech BNT162b2 vaccine (n=8) or the Moderna mRNA-1273 vaccine (n=2). Post-COVID blood samples from convalescent patients were collected a median of roughly 100 days after diagnosis, with a range of 35 to 161 days. Post-vaccine blood samples were taken a median of roughly 75 days after the second vaccine dose, with a range of about 14 to 241 days. The cultures were stimulated with overlapping spike peptide pools from SARS-CoV-2 and from the common cold coronaviruses HCoV-NL63, HCoV-OC43 and HCoV-229E. Control cultures received a CEFX viral epitope pool as the positive control, an HIV-1 Nef peptide pool as the negative control, or no peptide. In approximately ten COVID-19 convalescent patients and several infection-naive healthy vaccine recipients, the spike-specific CD4+ TCR repertoire before mRNA vaccination was compared with the repertoire after mRNA vaccination. General conclusions and limits of the study: In convalescent patients, a median 86.3% of post-vaccine SARS-CoV-2-reactive clones were detected only after vaccination, and vaccine-specific priming was suggested by this finding. The number of convalescent patients in the study was relatively small, and the study did not examine early timepoints following natural infection. Nearly all vaccine-specific clones in convalescent patients (304 of 307) were mono-reactive for SARS-CoV-2 spike rather than cross-reactive with common cold coronaviruses. The median count of SARS-CoV-2-reactive clonotypes went up from approximately 22 after infection to approximately 40 after vaccination, although the change was not significant.

V and J are trimmed by 5 bases and 6 bases, and the gene matches miss 6 bases of the junction. Via the germline V gene (reference sequence), CDR1 is MNHEY and CDR2 SMNVEV. Spanning cysteine to phenylalanine, the CDR3 consists of 14 amino acids. CDR3 DNA only is kept here, 42 bases in frame from base 1. Notes on this clonotype: Its antigen is still unknown. No per-base quality is available; no much larger clone lies one base away.

Library preparation used PCR. DNA from cultured CD4+ T cells was subjected to TCR sequencing with the Oncomine TCR Beta short-read assay at the Johns Hopkins FTIC core. Genomic DNA was extracted from the cultured CD4+ T cells with the QIAamp micro DNA kit. Oncomine TCR Beta libraries from cultured CD4+ T cells were pooled with unique dual indexes and sequenced on an Illumina iSeq 100. The authors' pipeline ran thus. Non-productive sequences were removed, and CDR3s not starting with C, not ending with F or W, or shorter than 7 amino acids were discarded. Antigen-specific clonotypes were identified using the MANAFEST web application through comparison of peptide-stimulated wells with reference and other culture wells. Positive clones required FDR below 0.05, an odds ratio above 5, and productive frequency above 0.1% in at least two of three replicate wells. Cross-reactive clonotypes were defined as significantly expanded in both SARS-CoV-2 spike wells and at least one common cold coronavirus spike condition. Levenshtein distances (stringdist) and unrooted phylogenetic trees (ape) in R version 3.6.1 were used to assess CDR3 homology. TCRdb reprocessed the public reads (quality trimming at Q25 with fastp, clone calling with MiXCR) and kept in-frame beta chains. Entries that share a CDR3 protein sequence are merged under the most common genes and DNA. For this entry, the V and J calls and clone size follow TCRdb and not the study's own pipeline. The sample has fewer than 20,000 distinct CDR3 sequences on record, about two thirds of them singletons. The ten largest clones capture 5.5% of the sample.

This specimen's treatment or condition label, interpreted: approximately 9-day PBMC culture with coronavirus spike peptide pools or control peptides (ViraFEST assay). The study used the ViraFEST assay, which expanded antigen-specific T cells with peptide pools and then identified expanded clonotypes by TCR sequencing. The positive SARS-CoV-2 PCR tests of the convalescent patients were dated from March to December 2020, before the Alpha, Beta and Delta variants emerged in the United States. PBMCs were cultured at approximately 2.1 million per well in IMDM supplemented with approximately 4.7% human AB serum and about 10 IU/ml IL-2, with about 9 ug/ml peptide pools added. Half of the culture medium was replaced with fresh IL-2-containing medium on days 3 and 7. Once the cells had been in culture for roughly 10 days, the EasySep CD4+ T cell isolation kit was used to isolate CD4+ T cells by negative selection. PBMCs were separated from whole blood using Ficoll-Paque Plus gradient centrifugation and then either used fresh or cryopreserved at -140C. Each culture condition was generally run in triplicate wells.

The rearranged chain carries TRBV27 and TRBJ1-5, with 8 bases matching TRBD1. The sequence derives from a human donor who had recovered from COVID-19. The sequenced sample was CD4+ T cells from blood, cultured in vitro. CDR3 reads: CASSIQGGIQPQHF. The nucleotide sequence is TGTGCCAGCAGTATACAGGGGGGAATTCAGCCCCAGCATTTT.